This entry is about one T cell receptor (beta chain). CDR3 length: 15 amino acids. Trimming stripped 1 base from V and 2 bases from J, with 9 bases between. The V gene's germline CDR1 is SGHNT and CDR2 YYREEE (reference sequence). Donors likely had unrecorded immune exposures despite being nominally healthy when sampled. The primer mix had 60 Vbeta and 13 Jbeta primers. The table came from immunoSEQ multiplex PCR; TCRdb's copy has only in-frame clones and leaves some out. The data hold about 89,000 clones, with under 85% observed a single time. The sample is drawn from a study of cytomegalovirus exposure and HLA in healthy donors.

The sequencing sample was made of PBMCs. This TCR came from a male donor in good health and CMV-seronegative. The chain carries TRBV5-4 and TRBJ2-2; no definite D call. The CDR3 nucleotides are TGTGCCAGCAGCTTGAACCCTATAAACACCGGGGAGCTGTTTTTT. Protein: CASSLNPINTGELFF.